Here is one T cell receptor beta chain with its context. The data stem from a study of blood T cell repertoires in COVID-19. Study overall: Material from acute and convalescent COVID-19 was sourced from the United States, Italy and Spain. T cells, B-cell-depleted T cells, or PBMCs supplied cDNA or gDNA.

Authors' processing steps: Reference gene primer amplification in the assay estimated nucleated cell counts. Sequencing was performed with immunoSEQ multiplex PCR; in TCRdb, only in-frame clones are kept and a portion is missing. The V and J calls and clone size are taken from that table; D and trimming were inferred from the DNA. The table has 110,000 to 150,000 clones, roughly 89% seen once. There are 12 residues in the CDR3. Germline CDR1 and CDR2: MDHEN and SYDVKM. The V gene lost 5 bases and the J gene lost 11 bases, with 14 bases spanning the gap. Input material: peripheral blood. The gene calls are TRBV28 and TRBJ2-3; the D gene is possibly TRBD2 (5 bases). The origin of this receptor is a middle-aged woman with acute or convalescent COVID-19. CDR3 residues: CASSPTTQKQYF. The CDR3 region has the DNA TGTGCCAGCAGTCCGACTACCCAAAAGCAGTATTTT.